This TCR beta chain was documented in a study of T cell changes during pregnancy in multiple sclerosis. Germline V CDR1 and CDR2: MDHEN, SYDVKM. The V gene lost 6 bases and the J gene lost 5 bases, with 13 bases spanning the gap. This CDR3 has 13 residues. Clones were read by immunoSEQ multiplex PCR, and TCRdb kept only the in-frame ones, dropping some. The data contain approximately 88,000 clones, around 93% of them singletons. The source was peripheral blood, collected in the third trimester of pregnancy. The chain employs TRBV28 and TRBJ1-1; possible D gene TRBD1, 5 bases. The sequence came from a female donor with multiple sclerosis, enrolled in a pregnancy study. The CDR3 loop reads CASSQQGWTEAFF. CDR3 nucleotides: TGTGCCAGCAGCCAGCAGGGATGGACTGAAGCTTTCTTT.